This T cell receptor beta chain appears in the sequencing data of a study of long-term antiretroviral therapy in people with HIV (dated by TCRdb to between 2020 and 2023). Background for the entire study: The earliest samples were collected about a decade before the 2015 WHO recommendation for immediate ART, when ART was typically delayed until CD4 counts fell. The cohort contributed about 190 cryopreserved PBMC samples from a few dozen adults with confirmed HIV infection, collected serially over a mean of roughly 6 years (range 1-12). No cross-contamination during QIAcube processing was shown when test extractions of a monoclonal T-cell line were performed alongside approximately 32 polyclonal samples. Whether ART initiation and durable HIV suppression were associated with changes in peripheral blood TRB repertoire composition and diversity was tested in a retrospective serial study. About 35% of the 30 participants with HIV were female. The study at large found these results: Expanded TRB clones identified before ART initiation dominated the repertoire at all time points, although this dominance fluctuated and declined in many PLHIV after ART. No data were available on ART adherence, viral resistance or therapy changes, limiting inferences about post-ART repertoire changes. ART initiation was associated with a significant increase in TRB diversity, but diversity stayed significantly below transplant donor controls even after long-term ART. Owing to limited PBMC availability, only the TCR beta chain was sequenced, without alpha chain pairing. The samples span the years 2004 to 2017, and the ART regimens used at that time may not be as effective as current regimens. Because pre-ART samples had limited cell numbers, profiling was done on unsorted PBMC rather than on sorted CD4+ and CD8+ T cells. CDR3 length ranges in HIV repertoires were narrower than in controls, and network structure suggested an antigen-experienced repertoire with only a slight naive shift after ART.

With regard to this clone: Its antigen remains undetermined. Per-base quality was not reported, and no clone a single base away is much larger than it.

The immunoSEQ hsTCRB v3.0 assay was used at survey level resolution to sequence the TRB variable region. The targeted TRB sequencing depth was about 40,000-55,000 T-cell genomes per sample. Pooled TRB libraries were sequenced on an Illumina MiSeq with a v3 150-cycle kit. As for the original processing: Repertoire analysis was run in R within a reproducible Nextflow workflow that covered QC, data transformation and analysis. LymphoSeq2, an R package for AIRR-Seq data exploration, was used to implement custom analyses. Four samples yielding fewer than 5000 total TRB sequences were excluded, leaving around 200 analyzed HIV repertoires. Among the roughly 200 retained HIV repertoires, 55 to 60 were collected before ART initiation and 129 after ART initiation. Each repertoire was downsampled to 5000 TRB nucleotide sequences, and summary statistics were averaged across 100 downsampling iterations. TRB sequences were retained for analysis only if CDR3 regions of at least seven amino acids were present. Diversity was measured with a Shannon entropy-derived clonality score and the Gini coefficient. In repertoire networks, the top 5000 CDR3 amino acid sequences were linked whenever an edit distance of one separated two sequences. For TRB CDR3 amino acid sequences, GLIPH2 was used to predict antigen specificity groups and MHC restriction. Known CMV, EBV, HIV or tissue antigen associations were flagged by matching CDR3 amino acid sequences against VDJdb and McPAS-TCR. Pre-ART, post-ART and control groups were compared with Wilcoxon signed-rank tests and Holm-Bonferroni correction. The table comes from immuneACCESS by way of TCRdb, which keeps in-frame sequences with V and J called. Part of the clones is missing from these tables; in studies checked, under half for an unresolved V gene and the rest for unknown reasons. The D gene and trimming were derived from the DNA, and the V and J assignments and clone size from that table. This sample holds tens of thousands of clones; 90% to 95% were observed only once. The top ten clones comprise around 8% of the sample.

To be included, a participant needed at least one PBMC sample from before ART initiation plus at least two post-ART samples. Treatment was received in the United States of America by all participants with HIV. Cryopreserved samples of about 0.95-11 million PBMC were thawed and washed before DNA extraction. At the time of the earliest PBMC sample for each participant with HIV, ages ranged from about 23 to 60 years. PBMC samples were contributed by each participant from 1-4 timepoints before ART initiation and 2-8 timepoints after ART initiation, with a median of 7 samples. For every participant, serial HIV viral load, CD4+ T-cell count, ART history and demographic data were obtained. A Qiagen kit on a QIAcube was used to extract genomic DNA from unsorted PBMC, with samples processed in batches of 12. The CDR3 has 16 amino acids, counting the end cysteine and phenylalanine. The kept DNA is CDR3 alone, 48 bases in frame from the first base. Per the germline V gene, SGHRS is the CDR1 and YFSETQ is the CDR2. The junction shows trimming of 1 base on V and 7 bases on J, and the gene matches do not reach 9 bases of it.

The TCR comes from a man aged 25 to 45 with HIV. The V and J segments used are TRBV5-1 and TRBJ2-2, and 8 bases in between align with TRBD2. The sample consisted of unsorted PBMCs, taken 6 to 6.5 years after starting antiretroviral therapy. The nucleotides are TGCGCCAGCAGCTTGTCCGGGAGGGCCTCAGACGGGGAGCTGTTTTTT. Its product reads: CASSLSGRASDGELFF.